The 2 T cell receptor beta chains in this list originate from one sample, sequenced in a study of T cells after yellow fever vaccination. A single record per CDR3 protein comes from TCRdb applying MiXCR to the 5' RACE reads. The top ten hold approximately 16% of the sample, which has about 400,000 distinct CDR3 sequences, 6.2% seen once. Sequenced material: PBMCs, taken 5 days after the yellow fever booster vaccination. The receptors shown here come from a man aged 25 to 45 who received the YFV17D yellow fever vaccine.

This chain connects TRBV10-3 to TRBJ2-2; no clear D gene. V lost 3 bases, J lost 2 bases, and 10 bases lay in between. CDR3 length equals 15 residues. Per the germline V gene, CDR1 is ENHRY and CDR2 is SYGVKD. This chain's CDR3 is CAISDSQTNTGELFF. The CDR3 DNA is TGTGCCATCAGTGACTCTCAGACTAACACCGGGGAGCTGTTTTTT.

This chain connects TRBV5-1 to TRBJ2-5; D is possibly TRBD1 (6 bases). V was shortened by 4 bases and J by 2 bases, with 12 bases between the two germline ends. Germline-derived CDR1 and CDR2 are SGHRS and YFSETQ. The CDR3 spans 14 residues. CDR3 nucleotides: TGCGCCAGCAGCGTCATTGGACAGCAAGAGACCCAGTACTTC. Translating gives CASSVIGQQETQYF.